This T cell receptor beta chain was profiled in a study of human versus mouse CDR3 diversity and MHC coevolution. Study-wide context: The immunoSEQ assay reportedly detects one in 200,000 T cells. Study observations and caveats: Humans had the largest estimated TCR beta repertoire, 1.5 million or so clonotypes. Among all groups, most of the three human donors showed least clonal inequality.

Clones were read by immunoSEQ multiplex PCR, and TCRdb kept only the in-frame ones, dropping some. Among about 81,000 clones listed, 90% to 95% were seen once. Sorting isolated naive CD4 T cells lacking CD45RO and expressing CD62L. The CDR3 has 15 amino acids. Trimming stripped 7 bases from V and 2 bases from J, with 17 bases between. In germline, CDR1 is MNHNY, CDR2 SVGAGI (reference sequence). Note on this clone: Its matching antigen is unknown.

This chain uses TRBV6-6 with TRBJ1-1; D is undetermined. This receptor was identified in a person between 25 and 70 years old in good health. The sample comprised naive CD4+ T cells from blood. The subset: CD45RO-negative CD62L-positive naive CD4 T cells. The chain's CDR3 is CASTLGVRLNTEAFF. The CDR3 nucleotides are TGTGCCAGCACCCTCGGAGTCCGATTAAACACTGAAGCTTTCTTT.